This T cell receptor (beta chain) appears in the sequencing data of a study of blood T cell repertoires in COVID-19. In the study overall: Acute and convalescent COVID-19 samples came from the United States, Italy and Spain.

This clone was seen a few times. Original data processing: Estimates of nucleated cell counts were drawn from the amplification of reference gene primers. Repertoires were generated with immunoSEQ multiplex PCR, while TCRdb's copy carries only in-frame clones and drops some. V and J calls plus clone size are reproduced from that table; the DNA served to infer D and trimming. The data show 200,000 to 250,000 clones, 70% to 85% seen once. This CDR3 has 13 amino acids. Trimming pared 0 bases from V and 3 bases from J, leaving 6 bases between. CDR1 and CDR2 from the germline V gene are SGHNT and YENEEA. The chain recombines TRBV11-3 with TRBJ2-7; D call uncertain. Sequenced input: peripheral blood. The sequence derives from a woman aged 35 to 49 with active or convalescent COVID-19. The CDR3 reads CASSLDYRYEQYF. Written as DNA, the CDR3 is TGTGCCAGCAGCTTAGATTATCGCTACGAGCAGTACTTC.